The sequence of this T cell receptor (beta chain) was determined in a study of vaccination and CD4 T cells after COVID-19. An Oncomine TCR Beta short-read assay was used to sequence the DNA from cultured CD4+ T cells. One entry per CDR3 protein results from TCRdb running MiXCR on the PCR reads. This sample has 8,500 to 10,000 distinct CDR3 sequences, with approximately 35% found just once. Treatment noted: approximately 10-day PBMC culture with coronavirus spike peptide pools or control peptides (ViraFEST assay). Ahead of the COVID-19 pandemic (2011-2018), the CD4+ T cells of the unexposed donor were collected. Germline V lookup: CDR1 LNHNV, CDR2 YYDKDF (reference sequence). CDR3 length: 17 amino acids. Deletions cut 8 bases from V and 4 bases from J, with 26 bases between. Notes on this clonotype: Its antigen is currently unknown.

The origin of this receptor is a human donor in good health. What was sequenced was CD4+ T cells from blood, cultured in vitro. This chain uses TRBV15 with TRBJ1-1; D perhaps matches TRBD1 (5 bases). The CDR3 sequence is CATSYFGGIAESTEAFF. CDR3 coding DNA: TGTGCCACCTCATATTTTGGGGGGATTGCGGAGTCCACTGAAGCTTTCTTT.